Below, one TCR beta chain is given with its context. Its antigen is not identified. The same CDR3 can be traced to other DNA sequences in this sample. This sample was included in a study of T cell responses to AZD1222 COVID-19 vaccine. Findings of the study overall: Unmutated regions of variants are reportedly targeted by nearly half of spike-specific TCRs. After the peak T cell response, and only then, were repertoires sampled.

Germline V lookup: CDR1 SNHLY, CDR2 FYNNEI. V was clipped by 4 bases and J by 4 bases; unmatched bases: 1. This CDR3 has 13 amino acids. Produced via immunoSEQ multiplex PCR; TCRdb's table is partial and in-frame only. The sample includes fewer than 180,000 clones, around 94% of them seen just once. The source of this sequence is an adult in good health. The sequenced sample was peripheral blood, obtained on day 0 of AZD1222 vaccination. The rearrangement links TRBV2 to TRBJ1-5, with TRBD1 matching over 7 bases. CDR3 nucleotides: TGTGCCAGCAGTGGGACAGGAAATCAGCCCCAGCATTTT. This codes for CASSGTGNQPQHF.